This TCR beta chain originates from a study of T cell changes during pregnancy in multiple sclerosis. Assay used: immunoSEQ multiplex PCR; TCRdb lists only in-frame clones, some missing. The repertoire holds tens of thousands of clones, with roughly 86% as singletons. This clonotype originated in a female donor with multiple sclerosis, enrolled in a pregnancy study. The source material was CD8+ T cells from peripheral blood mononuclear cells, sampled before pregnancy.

The CDR3 is CATSPGSPSSYNSPLHF. In DNA, the CDR3 is TGTGCCACCAGCCCCGGGTCCCCGAGCTCCTATAATTCACCCCTCCACTTT. This sequence joins TRBV15 and TRBJ1-6, with D unresolved. V lost 5 bases to trimming and J lost 0 bases, with 14 bases between them. The CDR3 spans 17 residues. Germline values: CDR1 LNHNV, CDR2 YYDKDF (reference sequence).